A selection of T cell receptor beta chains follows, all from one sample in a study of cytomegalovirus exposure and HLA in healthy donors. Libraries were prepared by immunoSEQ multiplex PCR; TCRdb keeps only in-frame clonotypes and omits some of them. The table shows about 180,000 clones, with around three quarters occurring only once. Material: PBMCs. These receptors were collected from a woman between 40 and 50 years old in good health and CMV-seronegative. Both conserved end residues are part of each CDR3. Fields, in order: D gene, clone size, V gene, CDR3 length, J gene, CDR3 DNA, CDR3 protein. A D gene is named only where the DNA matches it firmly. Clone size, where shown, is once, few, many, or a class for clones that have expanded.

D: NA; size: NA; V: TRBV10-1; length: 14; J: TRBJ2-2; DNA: TGCGCCAGCAGTGGGACTGAGAGCACCGGGGAGCTGTTTTTT; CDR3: CASSGTESTGELFF
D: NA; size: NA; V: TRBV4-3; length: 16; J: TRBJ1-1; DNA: TGCGCCAGCAGCCAAGAAAGTGGCAGGCTGAACACTGAAGCTTTCTTT; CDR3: CASSQESGRLNTEAFF
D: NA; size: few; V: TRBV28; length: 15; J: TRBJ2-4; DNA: TGTGCCAGCAGTTTCTTAACCCCAAGGGGCCACATTCAGTACTTC; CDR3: CASSFLTPRGHIQYF
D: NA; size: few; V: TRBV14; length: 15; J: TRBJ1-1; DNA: TGTGCCAGCAGCCAAGATGACAGAAAGAACACTGAAGCTTTCTTT; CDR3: CASSQDDRKNTEAFF
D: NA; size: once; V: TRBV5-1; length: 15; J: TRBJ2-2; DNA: TGCGCCAGCAGCTTGGGGGGGCCGGATGACGGGGAGCTGTTTTTT; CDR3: CASSLGGPDDGELFF
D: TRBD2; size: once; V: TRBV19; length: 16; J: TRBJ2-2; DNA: TGTGCCAGTAGTGTCACGACTAGCGGGGGGCCCGGGGAGCTGTTTTTT; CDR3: CASSVTTSGGPGELFF
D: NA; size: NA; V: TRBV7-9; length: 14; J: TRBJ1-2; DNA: TGTGCCAGCAGCTTAGGGACAACTAACTATGGCTACACCTTC; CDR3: CASSLGTTNYGYTF
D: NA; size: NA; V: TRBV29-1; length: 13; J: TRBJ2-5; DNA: TGCAGCGTTGGGTTGCTACTCCAAGAGACCCAGTACTTC; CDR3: CSVGLLLQETQYF
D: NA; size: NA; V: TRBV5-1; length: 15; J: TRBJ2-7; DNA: TGCGCCAGCAGCTTGGTAGTCCGTGGTATGAACGAGCAGTACTTC; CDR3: CASSLVVRGMNEQYF
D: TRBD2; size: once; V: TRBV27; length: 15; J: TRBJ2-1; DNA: TGTGCCAGCAGTTCCCTAGCGGGCCTAAACAATGAGCAGTTCTTC; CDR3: CASSSLAGLNNEQFF
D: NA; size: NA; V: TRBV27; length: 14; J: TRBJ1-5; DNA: TGTGCCAGCAGCAGGGAAAGGGGCAATCAGCCCCAGCATTTT; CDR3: CASSRERGNQPQHF
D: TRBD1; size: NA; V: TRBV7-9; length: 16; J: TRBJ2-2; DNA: TGTGCCAGCAGCCGCGTGGGACAGGGCAGTACCGGGGAGCTGTTTTTT; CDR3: CASSRVGQGSTGELFF
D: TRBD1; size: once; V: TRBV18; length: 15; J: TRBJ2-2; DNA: TGTGCCAGCTCGCGGACAGGGGGCAACACCGGGGAGCTGTTTTTT; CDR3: CASSRTGGNTGELFF
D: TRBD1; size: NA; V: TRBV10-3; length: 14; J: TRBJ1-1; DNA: TGTGCCATCAGCGCGGGACAGGGTGTAAGTGAAGCTTTCTTT; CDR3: CAISAGQGVSEAFF
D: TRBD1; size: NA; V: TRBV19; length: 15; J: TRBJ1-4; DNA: TGTGCCAGTAGTATAGGGCAGGGGGCGGTTGAAAAACTGTTTTTT; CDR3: CASSIGQGAVEKLFF
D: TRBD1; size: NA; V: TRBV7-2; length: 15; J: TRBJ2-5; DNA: TGTGCCAGCAGCTTCCCGGGACAGGCACAAGAGACCCAGTACTTC; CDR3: CASSFPGQAQETQYF
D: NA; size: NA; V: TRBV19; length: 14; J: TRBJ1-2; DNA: TGTGCCAGTAGTATCACGGTTTCTAACTATGGCTACACCTTC; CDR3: CASSITVSNYGYTF
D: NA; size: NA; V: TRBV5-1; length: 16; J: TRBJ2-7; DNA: TGCGCCAGCAGCTCCAGGGACACTCAAACACACTACGAGCAGTACTTC; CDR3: CASSSRDTQTHYEQYF
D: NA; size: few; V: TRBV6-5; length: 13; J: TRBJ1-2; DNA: TGTGCCAGCAGTCAGACAGCGCGGGGCGGCTACACCTTC; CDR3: CASSQTARGGYTF
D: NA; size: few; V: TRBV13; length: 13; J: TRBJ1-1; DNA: TGTGCCAGCAGGGGGCAAATGAACACTGAAGCTTTCTTT; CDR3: CASRGQMNTEAFF
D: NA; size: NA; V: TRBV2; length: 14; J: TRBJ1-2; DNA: TGTGCCAGCAGTGAAGTCCCGGTAAACTATGGCTACACCTTC; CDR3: CASSEVPVNYGYTF
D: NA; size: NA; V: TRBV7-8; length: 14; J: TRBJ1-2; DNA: TGTGCCAGCAGCCCACGGGACACTGGCTATGGCTACACCTTC; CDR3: CASSPRDTGYGYTF
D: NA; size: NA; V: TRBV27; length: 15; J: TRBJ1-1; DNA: TGTGCCAGCAGTTTATTAGCAGGGTTCGACACTGAAGCTTTCTTT; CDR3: CASSLLAGFDTEAFF
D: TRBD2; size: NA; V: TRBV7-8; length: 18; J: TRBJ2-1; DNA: TGTGCCAGCAGCTTTGCGGTGGCTAGCGGGAGTCTACGCAATGAGCAGTTCTTC; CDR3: CASSFAVASGSLRNEQFF
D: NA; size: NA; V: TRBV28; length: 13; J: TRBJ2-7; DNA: TGTGCCAGCCATCAGGGGCTGCCCTACGAGCAGTACTTC; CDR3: CASHQGLPYEQYF
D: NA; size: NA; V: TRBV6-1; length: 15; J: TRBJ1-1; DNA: TGTGCCAGCAGTCCGACAGGTGTAATGAACACTGAAGCTTTCTTT; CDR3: CASSPTGVMNTEAFF
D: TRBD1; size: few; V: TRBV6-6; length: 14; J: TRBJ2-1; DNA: TGTGCCAGCAGTTACCTCGACAGGGACAATGAGCAGTTCTTC; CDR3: CASSYLDRDNEQFF
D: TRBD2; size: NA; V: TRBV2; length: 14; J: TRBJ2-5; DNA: TGTGCCACTGAGCGGGGGGCTGCCGAGGAGACCCAGTACTTC; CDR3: CATERGAAEETQYF
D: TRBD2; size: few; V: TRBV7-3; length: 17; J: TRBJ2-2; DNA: TGTGCCAGCAGCTCGGTAGTAGCGGGAGCGAACACCGGGGAGCTGTTTTTT; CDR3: CASSSVVAGANTGELFF
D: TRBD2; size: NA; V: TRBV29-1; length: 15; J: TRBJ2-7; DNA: TGCAGCGTTGGGACTAGCGGGAGAACCAGGTACGAGCAGTACTTC; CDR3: CSVGTSGRTRYEQYF
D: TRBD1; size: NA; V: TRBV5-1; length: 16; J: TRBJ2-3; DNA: TGCGCCAGCAGCCCGAGCGGGACAGGGGTGACAGATACGCAGTATTTT; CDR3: CASSPSGTGVTDTQYF
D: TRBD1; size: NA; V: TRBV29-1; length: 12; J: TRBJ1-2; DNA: TGCAGCGTTGGGACAGGTGACTATGGCTACACCTTC; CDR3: CSVGTGDYGYTF
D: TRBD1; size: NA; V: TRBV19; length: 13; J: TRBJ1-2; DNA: TGTGCCAGTACCCGGGACAGGGCCTATGGCTACACCTTC; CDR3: CASTRDRAYGYTF
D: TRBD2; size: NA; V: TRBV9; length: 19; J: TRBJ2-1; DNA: TGTGCCAGCAGCGTACTAGGGACTAGCGGGTACAGCTCCTACAATGAGCAGTTCTTC; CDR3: CASSVLGTSGYSSYNEQFF
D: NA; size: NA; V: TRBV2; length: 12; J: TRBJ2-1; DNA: TGTGCCAGCGGGAGACCGTACAATGAGCAGTTCTTC; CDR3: CASGRPYNEQFF
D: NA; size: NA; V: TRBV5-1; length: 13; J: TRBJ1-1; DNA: TGCGCCAGCAGCCTCGACATGAACACTGAAGCTTTCTTT; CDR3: CASSLDMNTEAFF